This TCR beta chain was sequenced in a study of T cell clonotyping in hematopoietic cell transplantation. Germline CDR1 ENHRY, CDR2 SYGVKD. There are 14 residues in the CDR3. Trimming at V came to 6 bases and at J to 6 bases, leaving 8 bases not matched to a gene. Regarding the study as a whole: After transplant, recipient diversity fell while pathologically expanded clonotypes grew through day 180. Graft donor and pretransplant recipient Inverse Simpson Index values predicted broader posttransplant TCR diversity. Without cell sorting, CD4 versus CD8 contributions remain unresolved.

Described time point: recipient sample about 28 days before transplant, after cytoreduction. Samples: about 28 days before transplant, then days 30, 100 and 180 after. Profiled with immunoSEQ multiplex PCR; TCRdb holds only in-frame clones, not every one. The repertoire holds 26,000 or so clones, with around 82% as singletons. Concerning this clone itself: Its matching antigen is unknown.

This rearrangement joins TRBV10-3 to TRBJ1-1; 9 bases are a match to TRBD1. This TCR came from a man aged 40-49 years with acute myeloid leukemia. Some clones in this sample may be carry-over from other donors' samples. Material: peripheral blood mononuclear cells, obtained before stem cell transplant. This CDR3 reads CAISAQDRGSEAFF. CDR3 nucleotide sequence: TGTGCCATCAGCGCCCAGGACAGGGGTTCTGAAGCTTTCTTT.